These T cell receptor beta chains were read from a single sample in a study of regulatory T cells in long-lasting Graves disease. One entry per CDR3 protein results from TCRdb running MiXCR on the multiplex PCR reads. The profile shows about 540,000 distinct CDR3 sequences, 13% of them singletons. The data were also submitted as part of a second study, on T cells in Graves' hyperthyroidism and ophthalmopathy.

The source was peripheral blood mononuclear cells (PBMCs), collected at new diagnosis, from a patient treated with antithyroid drugs. All receptors come from a man aged 30 to 45 with Graves disease. Both conserved end residues are part of each CDR3. The D gene is left open where the match is weak. Only part of the rows carry a size: once, few, many, or a class if the clone is expanded.

TRBV6-1	many	TRBD1	TRBJ1-5	CASSETGSNQPQHF	TGTGCCAGCAGTGAGACAGGGAGCAATCAGCCCCAGCATTTT
TRBV6-5	many	.	TRBJ2-5	CASSYQSHQYF	TGTGCCAGCAGTTACCAGAGTCACCAGTACTTC
TRBV12-3/TRBV12-4	many	TRBD2	TRBJ2-3	CASSRSGSRDTQYF	TGTGCCAGCAGTCGTAGCGGGAGTAGAGATACGCAGTATTTT
TRBV4-1	few	.	TRBJ1-5	CASRDERVSNQPQHF	TGCGCCAGCAGAGACGAACGGGTGAGCAATCAGCCCCAGCATTTT
TRBV6-1	.	TRBD2	TRBJ2-7	CASRSGTSVNEQYF	TGTGCCAGCCGCTCCGGGACTAGTGTCAACGAGCAGTACTTC
TRBV2	many	.	TRBJ1-2	CASRPGTGTQGYGYTF	TGTGCCAGCAGACCGGGGACCGGGACCCAGGGGTATGGCTACACCTTC
TRBV6-4	many	.	TRBJ2-3	CASTGQPQDTQYF	TGTGCCAGCACAGGACAGCCACAAGATACGCAGTATTTT
TRBV6-2/TRBV6-3	few	TRBD2	TRBJ2-1	CASSYIGTSPNEQFF	TGTGCCAGCAGTTACATAGGGACTAGCCCAAATGAGCAGTTCTTC
TRBV4-1	few	.	TRBJ2-5	CASSQDRRSQETQYF	TGCGCCAGCAGCCAAGATAGGAGGTCCCAAGAGACCCAGTACTTC
TRBV5-5	.	.	TRBJ1-6	CASSFSRSSYNSPLHF	TGTGCCAGCAGCTTTAGCCGGAGCTCCTATAATTCACCCCTCCACTTT
TRBV14	many	TRBD1	TRBJ2-1	CASSQTTGTGGYNEQFF	TGTGCCAGCAGCCAGACGACCGGGACAGGGGGGTACAATGAGCAGTTCTTC
TRBV6-5	many	TRBD2	TRBJ2-2	CASSFTGLAGRATGELFF	TGTGCCAGCAGTTTTACGGGACTAGCGGGAAGGGCGACAGGGGAGCTGTTTTTT
TRBV7-2	many	TRBD1	TRBJ1-1	CASSQTGGWNEAFF	TGTGCCAGCAGCCAAACAGGGGGCTGGAATGAAGCTTTCTTT
TRBV5-6	few	.	TRBJ2-5	CASSRRDPGRIAETQYF	TGTGCCAGCAGTAGGAGGGATCCAGGGAGAATCGCGGAGACCCAGTACTTC
TRBV29-1	.	TRBD2	TRBJ2-3	CSVSGSRDTQYF	TGCAGCGTAAGCGGGAGTCGGGATACGCAGTATTTT
TRBV20-1	many	.	TRBJ1-1	CSARSPGTGGTEAFF	TGCAGTGCCCGTTCTCCCGGGACCGGGGGCACTGAAGCTTTCTTT
TRBV6-5	.	.	TRBJ2-1	CASSSTSSEQFF	TGTGCCAGCAGTTCCACTAGCTCTGAGCAGTTCTTC
TRBV11-2	many	TRBD1	TRBJ2-7	CASSLALRDRGHEQYF	TGTGCCAGCAGCTTAGCCCTGAGGGACAGGGGCCACGAGCAGTACTTC
TRBV10-3	many	.	TRBJ2-7	CATGRSMEQYF	TGTGCAACGGGACGATCGATGGAGCAGTACTTC
TRBV29-1	many	.	TRBJ2-5	CSAHLPPETQYF	TGCAGCGCGCACTTACCCCCAGAGACCCAGTACTTC
TRBV27	.	.	TRBJ2-7	CASSTGVTRQYF	TGTGCCAGCAGCACGGGGGTTACGAGGCAGTACTTC
TRBV12-3/TRBV12-4	many	.	TRBJ2-2	CASSLQGGNTGELFF	TGTGCCAGCAGTTTGCAGGGCGGTAACACCGGGGAGCTGTTTTTT
TRBV5-5	many	TRBD2	TRBJ2-3	CASSISSGRKSSTDTQYF	TGTGCCAGCAGCATTAGTAGCGGGAGAAAGTCTAGCACAGATACGCAGTATTTT
TRBV6-1	many	TRBD2	TRBJ2-2	CASRATGGNTGELFF	TGTGCCAGCAGGGCCACGGGAGGCAACACCGGGGAGCTGTTTTTT
TRBV5-6	.	.	TRBJ2-1	CASSFQPAGGHNEQFF	TGTGCCAGCAGCTTTCAGCCGGCCGGGGGCCACAATGAGCAGTTCTTC
TRBV5-1	.	.	TRBJ2-5	CASSSIGRQETQYF	TGCGCCAGCAGCTCCATAGGCAGGCAAGAGACCCAGTACTTC
TRBV27	many	.	TRBJ2-3	CASSFLGADTQYF	TGTGCCAGCAGTTTTTTGGGGGCGGATACGCAGTATTTT
TRBV30	few	TRBD1	TRBJ1-2	CARWEMTGNGYTF	TGTGCCCGGTGGGAGATGACAGGGAACGGCTACACCTTC
TRBV5-1	few	.	TRBJ1-1	CASSLAGRGNTEAFF	TGCGCCAGCAGCTTGGCAGGGAGAGGGAACACTGAAGCTTTCTTT
TRBV19	.	.	TRBJ1-5	CASSITGGGNQPQHF	TGTGCCAGTAGTATAACGGGGGGGGGCAATCAGCCCCAGCATTTT
TRBV27	many	.	TRBJ1-1	CASTSWTKNAEAFF	TGTGCCAGCACCTCCTGGACCAAAAACGCTGAAGCTTTCTTT
TRBV11-1	.	TRBD1	TRBJ2-1	CTSSLTGYNGQFF	TGTACCAGCAGCTTGACAGGGTACAATGGGCAGTTCTTC
TRBV5-1	.	.	TRBJ2-2	CASSLMLADTGELFF	TGCGCCAGCAGCTTGATGCTGGCTGACACCGGGGAGCTGTTTTTT
TRBV5-1	.	TRBD1	TRBJ1-2	CASSLGHRDRPAGYTF	TGCGCCAGCAGCTTGGGACACCGGGACAGGCCGGCCGGCTACACCTTC
TRBV12-3/TRBV12-4	many	.	TRBJ2-7	CASSLSGRSLEQYF	TGTGCCAGCAGTTTATCGGGGCGGTCCTTGGAGCAGTACTTC
TRBV19	.	.	TRBJ2-4	CASSIRGQGIQYF	TGTGCCAGTAGTATTAGGGGTCAAGGCATTCAGTACTTC
TRBV3-1	many	.	TRBJ1-1	CASGGALGTEAFF	TGTGCCAGTGGGGGGGCGCTAGGAACTGAAGCTTTCTTT
TRBV5-1	many	TRBD1	TRBJ1-1	CASSHFTQGGTEAFF	TGCGCCAGCAGTCATTTTACTCAGGGGGGCACTGAAGCTTTCTTT
TRBV10-2	many	.	TRBJ2-2	CASRDVAGELFF	TGCGCCAGCAGGGACGTGGCCGGGGAGCTGTTTTTT
TRBV27	many	TRBD2	TRBJ2-3	CASSYGTSGDTDTQYF	TGTGCCAGCAGTTACGGGACTAGCGGGGACACAGATACGCAGTATTTT
TRBV20-1	many	TRBD2	TRBJ2-1	CSASGLAETYNEQFF	TGCAGTGCTTCCGGACTAGCGGAAACCTACAATGAGCAGTTCTTC
TRBV29-1	.	.	TRBJ1-4	CSVLGEKLFF	TGCAGCGTTCTCGGTGAAAAACTGTTTTTT
TRBV2	many	.	TRBJ1-1	CASSFSGTEAFF	TGTGCCAGCAGTTTTTCGGGGACTGAAGCTTTCTTT
TRBV15	.	.	TRBJ2-5	CATSRDRGGLEETQYF	TGTGCCACCAGCAGAGATAGGGGGGGGTTGGAAGAGACCCAGTACTTC
TRBV11-2	many	.	TRBJ2-5	CASSLTEAKETQYF	TGTGCCAGCAGCTTAACCGAAGCCAAAGAGACCCAGTACTTC
TRBV5-1	.	TRBD1	TRBJ1-1	CASSRNRGQATEAFF	TGCGCCAGCAGCCGAAACAGGGGGCAGGCCACTGAAGCTTTCTTT
TRBV5-6	few	.	TRBJ1-2	CASSVGRLYTF	TGTGCCAGCAGCGTGGGTCGCCTTTACACCTTC
TRBV9	many	.	TRBJ2-5	CASSPRGGTAETQYF	TGTGCCAGCAGCCCCAGGGGGGGGACGGCAGAGACCCAGTACTTC
TRBV5-4	few	.	TRBJ2-5	CASSSGGQVEETQYF	TGTGCCAGCAGCTCTGGCGGGCAGGTTGAAGAGACCCAGTACTTC
TRBV6-5	once	TRBD2	TRBJ2-2	CASSYGLAGVNGELFF	TGTGCCAGCAGTTACGGACTAGCGGGTGTTAACGGGGAGCTGTTTTTT